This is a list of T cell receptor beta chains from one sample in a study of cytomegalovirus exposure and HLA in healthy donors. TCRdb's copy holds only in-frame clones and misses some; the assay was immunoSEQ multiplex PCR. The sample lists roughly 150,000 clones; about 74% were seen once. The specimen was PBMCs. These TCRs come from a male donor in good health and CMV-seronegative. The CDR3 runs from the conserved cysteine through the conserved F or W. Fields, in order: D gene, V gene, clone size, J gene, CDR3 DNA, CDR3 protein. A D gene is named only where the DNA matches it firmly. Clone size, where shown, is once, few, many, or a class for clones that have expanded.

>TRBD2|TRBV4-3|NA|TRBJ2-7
TGCGCCAGCAGCCAAGCTCGCGGCGGGAGCTACGAGCAGTACTTC
CASSQARGGSYEQYF
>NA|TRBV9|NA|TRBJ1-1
TGTGCCAGCTACGGGGGGGGCCGAACAAATGAAGCTTTCTTT
CASYGGGRTNEAFF
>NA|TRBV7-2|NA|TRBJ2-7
TGTGCCAGCAGCTTAGGAGGGGACTTCTACGAGCAGTACTTC
CASSLGGDFYEQYF
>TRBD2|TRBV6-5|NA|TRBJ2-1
TGTGCCAGCAGTTATAGCGGGGGGAAAATGTATGAGCAGTTCTTC
CASSYSGGKMYEQFF
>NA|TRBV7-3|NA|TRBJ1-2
TGTGCCAGCAGCCCCGGGGAGGGACCGGGCTACACCTTC
CASSPGEGPGYTF
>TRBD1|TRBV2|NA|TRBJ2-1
TGTGCCAGCAGTTTCCGGGACAGGGGGGGTGAGCAGTTCTTC
CASSFRDRGGEQFF
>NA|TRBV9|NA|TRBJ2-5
TGTGCCAGCAGCGTAGTGGCAACAGGGCCGGGACAAGAGACCCAGTACTTC
CASSVVATGPGQETQYF
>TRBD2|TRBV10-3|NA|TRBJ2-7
TGTGCCATCAGTGGAAGCGGGAGGGCCTCTGCCTACGAGCAGTACTTC
CAISGSGRASAYEQYF
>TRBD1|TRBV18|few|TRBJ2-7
TGTGCCAGCTCACCACCGGAGACAGGGGGCACTTACGAGCAGTACTTC
CASSPPETGGTYEQYF
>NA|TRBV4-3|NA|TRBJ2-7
TGCGCCAGCAGCCAACAATTTCCGGGGATGGCCTACGAGCAGTACTTC
CASSQQFPGMAYEQYF
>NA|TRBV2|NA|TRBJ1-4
TGTGCCAGCAGACAGGGTAATGAAAAACTGTTTTTT
CASRQGNEKLFF
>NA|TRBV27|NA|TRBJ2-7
TGTGCCAGCAGTTTATCACAGGGAAGGCTCGAGCAGTACTTC
CASSLSQGRLEQYF
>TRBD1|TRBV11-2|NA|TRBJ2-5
TGTGCCAGCAGCTTACCGACAGGGGGGCAAGAGACCCAGTACTTC
CASSLPTGGQETQYF
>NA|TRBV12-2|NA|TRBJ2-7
TGTGCAAGTCGCTTAACGGACAGGGTCGGCGAGCAGTACTTC
CASRLTDRVGEQYF
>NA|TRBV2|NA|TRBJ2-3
TGTGCCAGCAGTGCCAGTACCAGGGGCACAGATACGCAGTATTTT
CASSASTRGTDTQYF
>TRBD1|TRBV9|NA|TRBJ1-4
TGTGCCAGCAGCGTATGCAGGGGGGCCAGTAATGAAAAACTGTTTTTT
CASSVCRGASNEKLFF
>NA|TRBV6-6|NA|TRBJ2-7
TGTGCCAGCAGTTACTCGAGGATCTCCTACGAGCAGTACTTC
CASSYSRISYEQYF
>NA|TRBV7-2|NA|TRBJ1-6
TGTGCCAGCAGCTTTGCCTATTACTATAATTCACCCCTCCACTTT
CASSFAYYYNSPLHF
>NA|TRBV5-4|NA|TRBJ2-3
TGTGCCAGCAGCCTTAGACTGAAAGATACGCAGTATTTT
CASSLRLKDTQYF
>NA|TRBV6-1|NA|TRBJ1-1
TGTGCCAGCAGTAGACAGGTGACGAACACTGAAGCTTTCTTT
CASSRQVTNTEAFF
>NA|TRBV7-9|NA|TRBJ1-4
TGTGCCAGCAGCCCGGACAGTGTGGGCGAAAAACTGTTTTTT
CASSPDSVGEKLFF
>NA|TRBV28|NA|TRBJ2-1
TGTGCCAGCAGTTTCGGCGGCAGCTCCTACAATGAGCAGTTCTTC
CASSFGGSSYNEQFF
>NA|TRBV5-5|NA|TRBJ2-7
TGTGCCAGCAGTTTGTCGCCAGGGATAACCTACGAGCAGTACTTC
CASSLSPGITYEQYF
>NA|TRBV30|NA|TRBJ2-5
TGTGCCTGGAGTATGGGCGGGGGCCGGGGAGAGACCCAGTACTTC
CAWSMGGGRGETQYF
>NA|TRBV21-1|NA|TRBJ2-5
TGTGCCAGCAGCAAAGACCGAACCAGGCGGGAAGAGACCCAGTACTTC
CASSKDRTRREETQYF
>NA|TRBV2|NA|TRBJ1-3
TGTGCCAGCACCCCGAGCTCTGGAAACACCATATATTTT
CASTPSSGNTIYF
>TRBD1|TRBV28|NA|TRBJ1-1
TGTGCCAGCAGTTTCTCGGACAGGGCGGGTGAAGCTTTCTTT
CASSFSDRAGEAFF
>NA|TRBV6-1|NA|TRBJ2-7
TGTGCCAGCAGCGAAAGGAGGGGCGAGCAGTACTTC
CASSERRGEQYF
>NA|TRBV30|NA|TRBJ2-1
TGTGCCTGGAGTGTACGACGGCTAGCGGAGCAGTTCTTC
CAWSVRRLAEQFF
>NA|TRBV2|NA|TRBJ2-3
TGTGCCAGCAGTGAACGGTCAGGGGGCACAGATACGCAGTATTTT
CASSERSGGTDTQYF
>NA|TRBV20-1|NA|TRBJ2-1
TGCAGTGCCACCCCAGGCAATGAGCAGTTCTTC
CSATPGNEQFF
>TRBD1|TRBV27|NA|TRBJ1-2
TGTGCCAGCAGTACTCGGGACAGCCGGAGCGGCTACACCTTC
CASSTRDSRSGYTF
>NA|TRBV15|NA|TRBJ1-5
TGTGCCACTGCGGGGGAGGTAAGCCAGCCCCAGCATTTT
CATAGEVSQPQHF
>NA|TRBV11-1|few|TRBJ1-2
TGTGCCAGCAGCACACGACGGGGGGGGCGCCGATCCTATGGCTACACCTTC
CASSTRRGGRRSYGYTF
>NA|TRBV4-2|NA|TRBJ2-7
TGTGCCAGCAGCCAAGCCCCTCGGGACTTCCACATGGACGAGCAGTACTTC
CASSQAPRDFHMDEQYF
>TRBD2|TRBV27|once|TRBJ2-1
TGTGCCAGCAGTTTATTCTCACTAGCGGGTACCAATGAGCAGTTCTTC
CASSLFSLAGTNEQFF
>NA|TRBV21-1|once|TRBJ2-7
TGTGCCAGCGCTTCTGGACTAGCGGTGGTGGAGCAGTACTTC
CASASGLAVVEQYF
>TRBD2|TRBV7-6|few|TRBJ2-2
TGTGCCAGCAGTCCCCATCTACTAGCGGGAGACGGGGAGCTGTTTTTT
CASSPHLLAGDGELFF
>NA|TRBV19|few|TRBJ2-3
TGTGCCAGTAGCCCGAGGAGGGGGCTAAGAGATACGCAGTATTTT
CASSPRRGLRDTQYF
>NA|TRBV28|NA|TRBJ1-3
TGTGCCAGCAGTTTTACGCGGGGAAAGGGAAACACCATATATTTT
CASSFTRGKGNTIYF
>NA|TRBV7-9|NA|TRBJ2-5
TGTGCCAGCAGCCCACTCGACTTCAAGGAGACCCAGTACTTC
CASSPLDFKETQYF
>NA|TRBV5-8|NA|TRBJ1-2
TGTGCCAGCAGCTTACTAGATTACGGCTATGGCTACACCTTC
CASSLLDYGYGYTF
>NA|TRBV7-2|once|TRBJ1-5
TGTGCCAGCAGCTTAGACGGGACACCAAATCAGCCCCAGCATTTT
CASSLDGTPNQPQHF
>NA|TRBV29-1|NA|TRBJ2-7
TGCAGCGTTGACGGGGAATTCGGGGTCGAGCAGTACTTC
CSVDGEFGVEQYF
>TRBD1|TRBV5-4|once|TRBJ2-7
TGTGCCAGCGGCACAGGGGCCTCCACCTACGAGCAGTACTTC
CASGTGASTYEQYF
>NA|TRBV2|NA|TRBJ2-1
TGTGCCAGCAGTGAGATCGGGGGTGGTGAGCAGTTCTTC
CASSEIGGGEQFF
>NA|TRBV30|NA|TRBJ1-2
TGTGCCTTACAGGGACAATATGGCTACACCTTC
CALQGQYGYTF
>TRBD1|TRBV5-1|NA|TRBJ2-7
TGCGCCAGCAGCTTGTTTGTTCCCCTGCAGGGACAGGGATTCTACGAGCAGTACTTC
CASSLFVPLQGQGFYEQYF
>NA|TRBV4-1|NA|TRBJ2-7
TGCGCCAGCAGCCAAAGGAGAGGAAACTACGAGCAGTACTTC
CASSQRRGNYEQYF
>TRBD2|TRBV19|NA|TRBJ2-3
TGTGCCAGTAGACTAGCGGGGTACACAGATACGCAGTATTTT
CASRLAGYTDTQYF
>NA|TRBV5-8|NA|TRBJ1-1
TGTGCCAGCAGCTTCGGGGGGCTGGGCACTGAAGCTTTCTTT
CASSFGGLGTEAFF
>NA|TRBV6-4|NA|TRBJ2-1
TGTGCCAGCAGTGATGGAGCGGGCGAGAACAATGAGCAGTTCTTC
CASSDGAGENNEQFF
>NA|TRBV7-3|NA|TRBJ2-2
TGTGCCAGCAGCTTAGTGAGGGAGGGGACAGGCCGGGAGCTGTTTTTT
CASSLVREGTGRELFF
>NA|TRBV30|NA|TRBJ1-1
TGTGCCTGGATATACGGGGAGAACACTGAAGCTTTCTTT
CAWIYGENTEAFF
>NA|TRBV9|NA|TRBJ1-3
TGTGCCAGCAGCGCCAAAGGCCGGGTAGGAAACACCATATATTTT
CASSAKGRVGNTIYF